These 4 T cell receptor beta chains were sequenced from one sample in a study of T cells in Graves' hyperthyroidism and ophthalmopathy. RNA transcripts gave rise to amplified TCR beta CDR3 regions. A set of HTBI primers served as the primers for a first-round RT-PCR of the TCR CDR3. MiXCR, run by TCRdb on the multiplex PCR reads, gives a single entry per CDR3 protein. Here the sample spans hundreds of thousands of distinct CDR3 sequences, roughly 20% being singletons. Sequenced material: blood. Receptors were obtained from a young man with Graves' ophthalmopathy.

Comments on this clonotype: One end of the junction fails to match germline, which may point to a read error. The chain recombines TRBV12-3 or TRBV12-4 with TRBJ2-5; no definite D call. This CDR3 contains 13 residues. The DNA of the CDR3 is TGTGCCAGCAGTTTGATCAGCCGAGAGACCCTGTACTTC. Translation: CASSLISRETLYF.

The J gene is TRBJ2-2, the V gene TRBV2, with TRBD1 identical over 7 bases. V shed 6 bases, J shed 2 bases, and the junction held 12 bases outside the gene matches. This CDR3 has 17 amino acids. Looked up from germline, CDR1 is SNHLY and CDR2 is FYNNEI. Here the CDR3 reads CASSSYIGTENTGELFF. CDR3 nucleotides: TGTGCCAGCAGCTCCTATATCGGGACAGAAAACACCGGGGAGCTGTTTTTT.

This clonotype has a handful of counts. The chain uses TRBV30 and TRBJ2-1, with unresolved D. The germline V gene encodes CDR1 GTSNPN and CDR2 SVGIG (reference sequence). V shed 0 bases and J shed 9 bases, with 9 bases lying between them. This CDR3 has 12 residues. CDR3 sequence: CAWSVRFGEQFF. CDR3 DNA sequence: TGTGCCTGGAGTGTACGGTTCGGTGAGCAGTTCTTC.

The rearrangement uses TRBV10-2 and TRBJ2-1; the match to TRBD2 covers 10 bases. The J segment lost 4 bases and the V segment lost 0 bases, leaving 6 bases of the junction unmatched. The CDR3 loop spans 17 amino acids. Germline V gene sequence: CDR1 WSHSY, CDR2 SAAADI. The DNA for the CDR3 is TGCGCCAGCAGTGAGTCGATCTGGACTAGCGGTTACAATGAGCAGTTCTTC. This sequence encodes CASSESIWTSGYNEQFF.